The next 30 T cell receptor beta chains were all read from a single sample in a study of shared clonotypes between healthy human individuals. The repertoire was sequenced with immunoSEQ multiplex PCR; TCRdb's copy has only in-frame clones and lacks some. The sample has roughly 2 million clones, approximately 96% seen once. Material: naive CD4+ T cells sorted from blood. As for subset: CD45RA+ positively selected. The receptors come from a man between 18 and 29 years old in good health.

This clone turned up a few times. The chain couples TRBV6-1 to TRBJ1-6; possibly TRBD1 for D (6 bases). Germline lookup yields CDR1 MNHNS and CDR2 SASEGT. The CDR3 consists of 15 residues. The germline V and J ends were trimmed by 1 base and 7 bases, with 11 bases remaining between them. For the CDR3, the DNA is TGTGCCAGCAGTGAAGTAGTGCAGGGGAATTCACCCCTCCACTTT. This translates into CASSEVVQGNSPLHF.

Written as DNA, the CDR3 is TGTGCCAGCAGCTTGGTCTGGAGCGAAAAACTGTTTTTT. It encodes CASSLVWSEKLFF. This sequence joins TRBV7-2 and TRBJ1-4; D remains ambiguous. The germline V and J ends were trimmed by 3 bases and 8 bases, with 10 bases remaining between them. Per the germline V gene, CDR1 is SGHTA and CDR2 is FQGNSA. The CDR3 consists of 13 residues.

The chain carries TRBV28 and TRBJ2-2; TRBD2 is a possible D gene (5 bases). V was cut by 4 bases and J by 4 bases, with 13 bases left in between. The CDR3 has 15 residues. Per germline, CDR1 MDHEN and CDR2 SYDVKM. CDR3 protein: CASSSSPGSTGELFF. The CDR3 DNA reads as TGTGCCAGCAGTTCTTCACCGGGGAGCACCGGGGAGCTGTTTTTT.

This chain connects TRBV6-5 to TRBJ2-7; perhaps TRBD2 as D (5 bases). Deletions cut 0 bases from V and 0 bases from J, with 9 bases between. CDR3 length: 15 amino acids. The germline CDR1 and CDR2 sequences are MNHEY and SVGAGI. DNA of the CDR3: TGTGCCAGCAGTTACTCGTCAGCGGCCTCCTACGAGCAGTACTTC. Protein sequence: CASSYSSAASYEQYF.

The V and J genes are TRBV6-1 and TRBJ2-3, with D possibly matching TRBD1 (7 bases). Trimming shortened V by 6 bases and J by 8 bases, and 21 bases separated the two germline ends. The length of the CDR3 is 15 residues. The germline CDR1 and CDR2 sequences are MNHNS and SASEGT. The DNA for the CDR3 is TGTGCCAGCAGCCCCTCCAGGAGGGGGCAGGGTACGCAGTATTTT. Translation: CASSPSRRGQGTQYF.

This clone was detected only once. This chain connects TRBV2 to TRBJ1-1; 8 bases map to TRBD1. This CDR3 region has 14 residues. With 7 bases clipped from V and 1 base from J, the junction kept 5 bases outside the gene matches. The V gene's germline CDR1 is SNHLY and CDR2 FYNNEI. The CDR3 loop is CASNVQGGNTEAFF. The CDR3 DNA sequence: TGTGCCAGCAACGTACAGGGGGGGAACACTGAAGCTTTCTTT.

The chain has TRBV28 and TRBJ1-3; D is uncertain. Germline CDR1 is MDHEN and CDR2 is SYDVKM. Trimming cost V 2 bases and J 0 bases, with 11 bases left between them. This CDR3 has 16 amino acids. Here the CDR3 DNA reads TGTGCCAGCAGTTTACTCCAGCTAATCTCTGGAAACACCATATATTTT. Translated: CASSLLQLISGNTIYF.

Worth noting for this clone: The junction differs from germline at one of its ends, possibly a read error. This chain links TRBV7-7 with TRBJ2-1; a possible D gene is TRBD2 (5 bases). The V gene's germline CDR1 is SSHAT and CDR2 FNYEAQ (reference sequence). The CDR3 extends over 15 amino acids. The CDR3 here is CASSPLGSSYNEQFF. The CDR3 DNA reads TGTGCTAGCAGCCCACTAGGTTCTTCTTACAATGAGCAGTTCTTC.

This clone has just one count. V gene TRBV7-9 combines with J gene TRBJ2-3; TRBD1 agrees at 9 bases. The trim removed 4 bases at V and 6 bases at J, leaving 11 bases unmatched. Germline CDR1 is SEHNR and CDR2 is FQNEAQ (reference sequence). This CDR3 spans 16 amino acids. The CDR3 sequence: CASSSPRDRAVDTQYF. The DNA for the CDR3 is TGTGCCAGCAGCTCCCCGAGGGACAGGGCGGTGGATACGCAGTATTTT.

Comment on this clone: An end of the junction does not agree with germline; a read error may underlie this. The chain combines TRBV28 with TRBJ2-1; D gene unclear. The CDR3 is made up of 13 amino acids. The V gene's germline CDR1 is MDHEN and CDR2 SYDVKM. As DNA, the CDR3 is TGTGCCAGCAGTCCTGAACAGCTCAATGGGCAGTTCTTC. Translated: CASSPEQLNGQFF.

The chain couples TRBV5-6 to TRBJ2-5, with D perhaps matching TRBD2 (7 bases). The CDR3 has 16 amino acids. V was cut by 4 bases and J by 2 bases, with 18 bases left in between. CDR1 SGHDT and CDR2 YYEEEE come from the germline V gene. The DNA for the CDR3 is TGTGCCAGCAGCCTAGGGAGGGGGGTCTTTCAAGAGACCCAGTACTTC. Protein product: CASSLGRGVFQETQYF.

The chain carries TRBV7-9 and TRBJ2-7, with a tentative D call TRBD1 (6 bases). The V end was cut by 3 bases, the J end by 3 bases, with 15 bases between. This CDR3 has 15 residues. Germline CDR1 reads SEHNR; CDR2 reads FQNEAQ (reference sequence). The CDR3 sequence is CASSLSGQSVYEQYF. For the CDR3, the DNA is TGTGCCAGCAGCTTGTCCGGACAGTCTGTCTACGAGCAGTACTTC. The full variable domain, with the rest looked up from reference TRBV7-9 and TRBJ2-7, is DTGVSQNPRHKITKRGQNVTFRCDPISEHNRLYWYRQTLGQGPEFLTYFQNEAQLEKSRLLSDRFSAERPKGSFSTLEIQRTEQGDSAMYLCASSLSGQSVYEQYFGPGTRLTVT.

The chain uses TRBV5-1 and TRBJ2-7, with 7 bases matching TRBD2. The CDR3 runs 13 residues. V trimming: 3 bases; J trimming: 6 bases; junction bases outside the gene matches: 6. Germline V gene data show CDR1 as SGHRS and CDR2 as YFSETQ. The DNA of the CDR3 is TGCGCCAGCAGCTCGCTACTAGCGCTCGAGCAGTACTTC. It encodes CASSSLLALEQYF.

The chain uses TRBV5-4 and TRBJ1-4; 7 positions match TRBD1. With V trimmed by 4 bases and J by 0 bases, 3 bases remained unmatched. There are 15 residues in the CDR3. The germline V gene encodes CDR1 SGHNT and CDR2 YYREEE (reference sequence). The CDR3 here is CASSPGTATNEKLFF. CDR3 coding DNA: TGTGCCAGCAGCCCGGGGACAGCAACTAATGAAAAACTGTTTTTT.

The J gene is TRBJ1-5, the V gene TRBV30; no reliable D call. Germline values: CDR1 GTSNPN, CDR2 SVGIG (reference sequence). The CDR3 sequence is 14 residues long. V was trimmed by 0 bases and J by 5 bases, leaving 11 bases between them. The CDR3 bases are TGTGCCTGGAGTGTTAGAAGAACTGATCAGCCCCAGCATTTT. Translation gives CAWSVRRTDQPQHF.

The chain is built from TRBV11-2 and TRBJ1-3; 7 bases agree with TRBD1. This CDR3 spans 16 amino acids. CDR1 SGHAT and CDR2 FQNNGV come from the germline V gene. The trim removed 6 bases at V and 1 base at J, leaving 9 bases unmatched. The CDR3: CASRSVAGGSGNTIYF. The CDR3 region has the DNA TGTGCCAGCAGATCCGTCGCAGGGGGATCTGGAAACACCATATATTTT.

This rearrangement joins TRBV11-2 to TRBJ2-7; D remains unclear. CDR3 length equals 17 residues. V was trimmed by 2 bases and J by 4 bases, leaving 21 bases between them. Germline values: CDR1 SGHAT, CDR2 FQNNGV. CDR3 protein: CASSLMWAVDFPYEQYF. CDR3 nucleotides: TGTGCCAGCAGCTTAATGTGGGCCGTTGATTTCCCGTACGAGCAGTACTTC.

The chain has TRBV14 and TRBJ2-4; D is uncertain. With 4 bases removed from V and 1 base from J, the gap between germline ends came to 17 bases. Germline CDR1 reads SGHDN; CDR2 reads FVKESK. This CDR3 contains 17 residues. CDR3 protein: CASSPYPIAGAKNIQYF. CDR3 bases: TGTGCCAGCAGCCCGTACCCGATAGCTGGGGCCAAAAACATTCAGTACTTC. The complete variable domain, with remaining parts taken from reference TRBV14 and TRBJ2-4, reads EAGVTQFPSHSVIEKGQTVTLRCDPISGHDNLYWYRRVMGKEIKFLLHFVKESKQDESGMPNNRFLAERTGGTYSTLKVQPAELEDSGVYFCASSPYPIAGAKNIQYFGAGTRLSVL.

The CDR3 coding sequence is TGTGCCAGCAGCTTAGGAGGAGCTAGCGGACAAGAGACCCAGTACTTC. Protein: CASSLGGASGQETQYF. This sequence joins TRBV11-3 and TRBJ2-5, with 7 bases fitting TRBD2. Trimming took 1 base from V and 2 from J; bases not matched to a gene: 7. CDR3 length: 16 residues. CDR1 SGHNT and CDR2 YENEEA come from the germline V gene.

With respect to this clone: Other DNA sequences from this sample encode an identical CDR3 as well. The chain carries TRBV5-4 and TRBJ2-3; 7 nucleotides match TRBD2. Trimming took 0 bases from V and 0 from J; bases not matched to a gene: 4. Germline assignment: CDR1 SGHNT and CDR2 YYREEE (reference sequence). The CDR3 runs to 16 residues. In DNA form, the CDR3 reads TGTGCCAGCAGCTTGGGGCCTAGCGGAAGCACAGATACGCAGTATTTT. This gives the protein CASSLGPSGSTDTQYF.

The J gene is TRBJ2-1, the V gene TRBV7-2, with D unclear. V lost 1 base and J lost 8, with 18 bases in between. Germline CDR1 reads SGHTA; CDR2 reads FQGNSA. This CDR3 region has 16 residues. The CDR3: CASSLGFVNGLDEQFF. The CDR3 DNA reads TGTGCCAGCAGCTTAGGATTTGTCAACGGTCTTGATGAGCAGTTCTTC.

The chain couples TRBV6-1 to TRBJ1-6, with 10 bases identical to TRBD1. J lost 10 bases, V lost 4 bases, and 13 bases had no gene match. CDR1 and CDR2 (germline): MNHNS, SASEGT. The length of the CDR3 is 17 residues. The DNA for the CDR3 is TGTGCCAGCAGTGCGCCGACAGGGGGCACGGATAGGTCACCCCTCCACTTT. Translated, it gives CASSAPTGGTDRSPLHF.

As regards this clone: Additional DNA sequences in this sample encode the identical CDR3. The chain combines TRBV5-1 with TRBJ1-1, with unresolved D. This CDR3 has 14 amino acids. CDR1 and CDR2 (germline): SGHRS, YFSETQ. With 4 bases removed from V and 1 base from J, the gap between germline ends came to 11 bases. The CDR3, as DNA: TGCGCCAGCAGCCTGTCCTCTGGGAACACTGAAGCTTTCTTT. Its translation: CASSLSSGNTEAFF.

This chain uses TRBV6-1 with TRBJ2-1; 8 bases fit TRBD2. With 10 bases clipped from V and 12 bases from J, the junction kept 8 bases outside the gene matches. The CDR3 loop spans 11 amino acids. CDR1 and CDR2 from the germline V gene are MNHNS and SASEGT. The CDR3 spells CAIVGGVTQFF. In DNA form, the CDR3 reads TGTGCCATCGTCGGGGGGGTAACGCAGTTCTTC.

The chain carries TRBV27 and TRBJ1-2; no clear D gene. V lost 2 bases and J lost 2, with 12 bases in between. Looked up from germline, CDR1 is MNHEY and CDR2 is SMNVEV (reference sequence). The CDR3 runs 15 residues. CDR3 in DNA: TGTGCCAGCAGTTTAACGGGTCGGCAGAACTATGGCTACACCTTC. Translated: CASSLTGRQNYGYTF.

The chain has TRBV18 and TRBJ2-7, with D possibly matching TRBD2 (6 bases). Germline V lookup: CDR1 KGHSH, CDR2 LQKENI. The CDR3 has 14 residues. Trimming removed 4 bases at V and 2 bases at J, with 12 bases between. The DNA for the CDR3 is TGTGCCAGCTCACGGTGGACGGGGGCCTACGAGCAGTACTTC. Encoded protein: CASSRWTGAYEQYF.

CDR3 in amino acids: CASSRQGAHLFADTQYF. The CDR3 bases are TGTGCCAGCAGCCGCCAAGGAGCTCATCTCTTTGCAGATACGCAGTATTTT. This sequence joins TRBV5-4 and TRBJ2-3; D gene uncertain. Trimming cost V 4 bases and J 4 bases, with 22 bases left between them. This CDR3 region has 17 residues. Germline assignment: CDR1 SGHNT and CDR2 YYREEE (reference sequence). The full variable domain, in which reference TRBV5-4 and TRBJ2-3 provide the parts outside the CDR3, is ETGVTQSPTHLIKTRGQQVTLRCSSQSGHNTVSWYQQALGQGPQFIFQYYREEENGRGNFPPRFSGLQFPNYSSELNVNALELDDSALYLCASSRQGAHLFADTQYFGPGTRLTVL.

This chain joins TRBV7-6 and TRBJ2-1; 12 nucleotides align to TRBD2. Germline CDR1 reads SGHVS; CDR2 reads FNYEAQ. V was pared by 3 bases and J by 4 bases, with 4 bases of the junction left unmatched. The CDR3 totals 16 residues. For the CDR3, the DNA is TGTGCCAGCAGCTTGTACCTAGCGGGGGGGTACAATGAGCAGTTCTTC. Translated: CASSLYLAGGYNEQFF.

Turning to this clone: The same CDR3 is also encoded by other DNA sequences in this sample. The V gene is TRBV7-9, the J gene TRBJ2-5; 7 bases line up with TRBD1. Germline CDR1 is SEHNR and CDR2 is FQNEAQ (reference sequence). The CDR3 has 14 amino acids. Losses at the gene ends were 5 bases for V and 2 bases for J; bases not matched to a gene: 5. CDR3 residues: CASSLGTAQETQYF. The CDR3 coding sequence is TGTGCCAGCAGCCTCGGGACAGCTCAAGAGACCCAGTACTTC.

Concerning this clone: Other DNA sequences in this specimen translate into the identical CDR3. This chain uses TRBV5-1 with TRBJ2-1; TRBD1 matches at 7 bases. Germline CDR1 SGHRS, CDR2 YFSETQ. CDR3 length: 16 amino acids. Losses at the gene ends were 0 bases for V and 0 bases for J; bases not matched to a gene: 3. In DNA, the CDR3 is TGCGCCAGCAGCTTGGAGGGGGACAGCTCCTACAATGAGCAGTTCTTC. Amino acid sequence: CASSLEGDSSYNEQFF.